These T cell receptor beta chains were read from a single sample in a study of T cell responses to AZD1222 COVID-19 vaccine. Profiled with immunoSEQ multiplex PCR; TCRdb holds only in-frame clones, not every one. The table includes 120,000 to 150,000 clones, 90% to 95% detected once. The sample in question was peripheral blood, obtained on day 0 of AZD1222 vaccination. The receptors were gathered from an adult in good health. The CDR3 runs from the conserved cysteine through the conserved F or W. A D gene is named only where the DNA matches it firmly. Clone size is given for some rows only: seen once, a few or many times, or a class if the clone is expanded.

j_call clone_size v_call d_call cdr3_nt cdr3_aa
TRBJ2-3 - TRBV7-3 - TGTGCCAGCAGCCCGATACAGGGTTCAGATACGCAGTATTTT CASSPIQGSDTQYF
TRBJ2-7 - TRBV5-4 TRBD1 TGTGCCAGCGGCATCGACAGGGGGCAGTACTTC CASGIDRGQYF
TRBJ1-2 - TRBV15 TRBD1 TGTGCCACCAGGCGACAGGGCGCTGGCTACACCTTC CATRRQGAGYTF
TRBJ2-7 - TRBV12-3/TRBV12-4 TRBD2 TGTGCCAGCAAAATAGGACTAGCGGAGCAGTACTTC CASKIGLAEQYF
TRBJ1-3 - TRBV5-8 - TGTGCCAGCAGCCCAGGGGTTCTCTCTGGAAACACCATATATTTT CASSPGVLSGNTIYF
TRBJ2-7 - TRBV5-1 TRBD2 TGCGCCAGCAGCTTAGGTGGCGGGGGGCTGAACGAGCAGTACTTC CASSLGGGGLNEQYF
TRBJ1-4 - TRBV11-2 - TGTGCCAGCAGCTTAGGCCCGCGGGGGACTAATGAAAAACTGTTTTTT CASSLGPRGTNEKLFF
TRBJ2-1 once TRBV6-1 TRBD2 TGTGCCAGCAGTGTAGACCGGTCCGGGACTAGGGACCTCGATGAGCAGTTCTTC CASSVDRSGTRDLDEQFF
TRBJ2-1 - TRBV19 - TGTGCCAGTAGTTCGAGAACAGGGTCACGATTCTACAATGAGCAGTTCTTC CASSSRTGSRFYNEQFF
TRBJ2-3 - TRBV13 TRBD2 TGTGCCAGCAGCCCCCGACTAGCGAAAGATACGCAGTATTTT CASSPRLAKDTQYF
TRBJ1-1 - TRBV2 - TGTGCCAGCAGTGAGGACGGAAACACTGAAGCTTTCTTT CASSEDGNTEAFF
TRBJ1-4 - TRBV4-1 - TGCGCCAGCAGCCAAGAACGCAAATCTAATGAAAAACTGTTTTTT CASSQERKSNEKLFF
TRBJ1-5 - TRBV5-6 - TGTGCCAGCAGCTACAGGGCAGGAGGATATCAGCCCCAGCATTTT CASSYRAGGYQPQHF
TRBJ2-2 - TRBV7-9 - TGTGCCAGCAGGGCGGACACCGGGGAGCTGTTTTTT CASRADTGELFF
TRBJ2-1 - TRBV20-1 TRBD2 TGCAGTGCTAGTAGTAGCGGGGGTTACTACAATGAGCAGTTCTTC CSASSSGGYYNEQFF
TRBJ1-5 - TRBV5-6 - TGTGCCAGCAGCTTGGGGGACGGGAATCAGCCCCAGCATTTT CASSLGDGNQPQHF
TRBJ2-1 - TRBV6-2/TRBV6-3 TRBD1 TGTGCCAGCAGTGGAGACAGGGGGCCACTTGACGAGCAGTTCTTC CASSGDRGPLDEQFF
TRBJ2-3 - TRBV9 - TGTGCCAGCAGCGTAGGGCAGGGGTCAGCAGATACGCAGTATTTT CASSVGQGSADTQYF
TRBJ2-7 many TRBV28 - TGTGCCAGCAGTTTCGTCGGTCCCGCGGATCCCTACGAGCAGTACTTC CASSFVGPADPYEQYF
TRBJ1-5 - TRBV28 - TGTGCCAGCAGTTTAGGGCAGGGCGGTCAGCCCCAGCATTTT CASSLGQGGQPQHF
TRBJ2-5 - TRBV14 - TGTGCCAGCAGCCAAGAAGAGGGTCGTATCTGGGAGACCCAGTACTTC CASSQEEGRIWETQYF
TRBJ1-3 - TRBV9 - TGTGCCAGCAGCGTCACCTGGGGCCGCTCTGGAAACACCATATATTTT CASSVTWGRSGNTIYF
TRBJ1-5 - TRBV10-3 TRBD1 TGTGCCATCAGTGATTCAGGGACAGGGGGCGGGAGCAATCAGCCCCAGCATTTT CAISDSGTGGGSNQPQHF
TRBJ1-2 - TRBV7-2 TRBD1 TGTGCCAGCAGCTTTAAAAAAGGACAGGGGGCGGATGGCTACACCTTC CASSFKKGQGADGYTF
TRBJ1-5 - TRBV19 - TGTGCCAGTAGTATAGCGAGCGGGGCGGATAGCAATCAGCCCCAGCATTTT CASSIASGADSNQPQHF
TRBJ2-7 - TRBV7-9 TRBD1 TGTGCCAGCAGCTTTACAGGGACAGTAGGCGAGCAGTACTTC CASSFTGTVGEQYF
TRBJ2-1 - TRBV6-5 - TGTGCCAGCAATCCTCACAGGGTATACAATGAGCAGTTCTTC CASNPHRVYNEQFF
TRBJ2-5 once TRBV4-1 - TGCGCCAGCAGCCAAGAAAAGCCCCCCTTCGAGGGAGAGACCCAGTACTTC CASSQEKPPFEGETQYF
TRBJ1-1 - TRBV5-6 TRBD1 TGTGCCAGCAGCACCGGGACAGGGTGGAGTAGTGTCACTGAAGCTTTCTTT CASSTGTGWSSVTEAFF
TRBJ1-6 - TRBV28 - TGTGCCAGCAGTTTATCTAATTCACCCCTCCACTTT CASSLSNSPLHF
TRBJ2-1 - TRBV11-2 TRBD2 TGTGCCAGCAGCTTAGGTCTAGCGGCATACAATGAGCAGTTCTTC CASSLGLAAYNEQFF
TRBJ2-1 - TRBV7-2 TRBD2 TGTGCCAGCAGCTTAGCCTCTTGGGGAGCGGGAGTTTCCTACAATGAGCAGTTCTTC CASSLASWGAGVSYNEQFF
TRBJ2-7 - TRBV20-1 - TGCAGTGGCCGATCTGGCTACGAGCAGTACTTC CSGRSGYEQYF
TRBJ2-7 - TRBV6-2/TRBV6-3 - TGTGCCAGCAGTACCTCCGGGACCCTTTTCTACGAGCAGTACTTC CASSTSGTLFYEQYF
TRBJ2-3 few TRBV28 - TGTGCCAGCAGTCCCTGGGGGGCCGGTACGCAGTATTTT CASSPWGAGTQYF
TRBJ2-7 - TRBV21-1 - TGTGCCAGCAGCAAAAGCGAGAGGACAGGGGGGTCCTACGAGCAGTACTTC CASSKSERTGGSYEQYF
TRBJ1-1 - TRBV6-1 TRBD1 TGTGCCAGCAGTGACGGGTGGGGCAGGGGGGACACTGAAGCTTTCTTT CASSDGWGRGDTEAFF
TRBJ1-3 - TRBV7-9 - TGTGCCAGCAGCTTAGGAGAAGGAGGGTCACGAAACACCATATATTTT CASSLGEGGSRNTIYF
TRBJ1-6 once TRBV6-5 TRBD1 TGTGCCAGCAGTTACTCAGGGGGCGCCGGATCACCCCTCCACTTT CASSYSGGAGSPLHF
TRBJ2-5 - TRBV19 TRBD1 TGTGCCAGTAGTACAGGGACAGGGTGGAATAAAGAGACCCAGTACTTC CASSTGTGWNKETQYF
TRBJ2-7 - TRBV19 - TGTGCCAGTAGTGGCCAGGGAGGGGGGTCCTACGAGCAGTACTTC CASSGQGGGSYEQYF
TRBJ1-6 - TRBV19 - TGTGCCAGTAGTATGTTTGGCTCACCCCTCCACTTT CASSMFGSPLHF
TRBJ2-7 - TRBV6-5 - TGTGCCAGCAGCACTCCCCGCGGGGACCCCTACGAGCAGTACTTC CASSTPRGDPYEQYF
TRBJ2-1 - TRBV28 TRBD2 TGTGCCAGCAGTCCTACTTTGCCCCAGACTAGCGGGAACTACAATGAGCAGTTCTTC CASSPTLPQTSGNYNEQFF
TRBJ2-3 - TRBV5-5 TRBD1 TGTGCCAGCAGCGTCCGGGACAGGGGTCAACGCCGCACAGATACGCAGTATTTT CASSVRDRGQRRTDTQYF
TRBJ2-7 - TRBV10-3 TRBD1 TGTGCCATCAGTGAGGACAGGGGGTACGAGCAGTACTTC CAISEDRGYEQYF
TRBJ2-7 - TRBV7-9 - TGTGCCAGCAGCTTAGAAAGGTCCTCCTACGAGCAGTACTTC CASSLERSSYEQYF
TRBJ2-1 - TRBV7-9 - TGTGCCAGCAGCTTGACTACCAATGAGCAGTTCTTC CASSLTTNEQFF
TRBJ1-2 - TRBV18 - TGTGCCAGCTCACCTTCCGCGGGCCAAGCTCCGTATGGCTACACCTTC CASSPSAGQAPYGYTF
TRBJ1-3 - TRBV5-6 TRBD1 TGTGCCAGCAGACAGACAGGGGAAGGAAACACCATATATTTT CASRQTGEGNTIYF
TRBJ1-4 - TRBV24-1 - TGTGCCACCAGTGACACAGGGAATGACCCTCAAAAACTGTTTTTT CATSDTGNDPQKLFF
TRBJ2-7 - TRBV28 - TGTGCCAGCAGTTTACGTCTCGAACGGTCGGGCTCCTACGAGCAGTACTTC CASSLRLERSGSYEQYF
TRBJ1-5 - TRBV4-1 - TGCGCCAGCAGCCAAGAAAGCAATCAGCCCCAGCATTTT CASSQESNQPQHF
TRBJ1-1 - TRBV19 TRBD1 TGTGCCAGTAATACAGGGGTGCGGACTGAAGCTTTCTTT CASNTGVRTEAFF
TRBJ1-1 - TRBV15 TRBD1 TGTGCCACCAGCAGAGATCCCGACAGGGAGGACACTGAAGCTTTCTTT CATSRDPDREDTEAFF
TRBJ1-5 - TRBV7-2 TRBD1 TGTGCCAGCAGCTTGAGGACAGGCCAACAGCCCCAGCATTTT CASSLRTGQQPQHF
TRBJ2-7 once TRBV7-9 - TGTGCCAGCAGCTTAAAACCCTACGAGCAGTACTTC CASSLKPYEQYF